The 30 T cell receptor beta chains presented below share a single source sample, sequenced in a study of T cells in pancreatic ductal adenocarcinoma. Using immunoSEQ multiplex PCR, the repertoire was profiled, and TCRdb retains in-frame clones only, with some absent. The table lists over 100,000 clones, about 96% of them singletons, with 3.1% in the top ten. The selected patients with pancreatic ductal adenocarcinoma had surgery but no neoadjuvant therapy. The sample was PBMCs. The receptors were sampled from a human donor with pancreatic ductal adenocarcinoma.

The genes are TRBV6-4 and TRBJ2-5, with D unclear. Germline CDR1 reads MRHNA; CDR2 reads SNTAGT. CDR3 size: 12 residues. The ends were cut back, 8 bases at V and 6 bases at J, with 13 bases in the middle. The DNA for the CDR3 is TGTGCCAGCGCCACTATCTTACAGACCCAGTACTTC. This codes for CASATILQTQYF.

Concerning this clone itself: Other DNA sequences in the same sample also yield this CDR3. The rearrangement joins TRBV20-1 to TRBJ2-5; no reliable D call. CDR1 is DFQATT, CDR2 SNEGSKA, per germline (reference sequence). The CDR3 consists of 10 residues. V shed 3 bases and J shed 4 bases, with 3 bases lying between them. CDR3 amino acids: CSARRETQYF. As DNA, the CDR3 is TGCAGTGCTAGGAGAGAGACCCAGTACTTC.

This rearrangement joins TRBV2 to TRBJ2-6; D not certain. The V and J ends lost 2 bases and 4 bases respectively, with 9 bases between them. Per the germline V gene, CDR1 is SNHLY and CDR2 is FYNNEI. The CDR3 runs to 15 residues. The CDR3 DNA sequence: TGTGCCAGCAGTGAACAGGCTGCCGGGGCCAACGTCCTGACTTTC. The encoded protein is CASSEQAAGANVLTF.

V gene TRBV12-5 combines with J gene TRBJ2-7; TRBD2 might be the D (6 bases). The CDR3 extends over 13 amino acids. Trimming took 6 bases from V and 3 from J, leaving 12 bases between them. Looked up from germline, CDR1 is LGHNT and CDR2 is FRNRAP. This CDR3 is CASGPRGNYEQYF. The CDR3, as DNA: TGTGCTAGTGGCCCCCGGGGGAACTACGAGCAGTACTTC. Together with reference TRBV12-5 and TRBJ2-7, the CDR3 gives the full variable domain: DARVTQTPRHKVTEMGQEVTMRCQPILGHNTVFWYRQTMMQGLELLAYFRNRAPLDDSGMPKDRFSAEMPDATLATLKIQPSEPRDSAVYFCASGPRGNYEQYFGPGTRLTVT.

This chain joins TRBV10-3 and TRBJ2-3; maybe TRBD2 (6 bases). V lost 6 bases and J lost 0, with 10 bases in between. The CDR3 contains 14 residues. CDR1 and CDR2 (germline): ENHRY, SYGVKD. The CDR3 DNA is TGTGCCATCAGCCCGGGACTCAGCACAGATACGCAGTATTTT. The encoded protein is CAISPGLSTDTQYF.

In regard to this clone: At the DNA level, this CDR3 is encoded by other sequences in the same sample as well. V and J are TRBV2 and TRBJ2-3; D gene unclear. The CDR3 covers 12 residues. V dropped 5 bases and J dropped 0 bases, with 3 bases sitting between them. Per germline, CDR1 SNHLY and CDR2 FYNNEI. For the CDR3, the DNA is TGTGCCAGCAGTCCGAGCACAGATACGCAGTATTTT. This translates into CASSPSTDTQYF.

This clone was seen just once. V gene TRBV10-3 combines with J gene TRBJ2-2; D perhaps matches TRBD2 (6 bases). Germline V gives CDR1 ENHRY, CDR2 SYGVKD. The CDR3 has 15 residues. The germline V and J ends were trimmed by 3 bases and 4 bases, with 12 bases remaining between them. The CDR3 region has the DNA TGTGCCATCAGTGAACTAGCCCCTGGCACCGGGGAGCTGTTTTTT. It is translated as CAISELAPGTGELFF.

The gene calls are TRBV7-9 and TRBJ2-1, with 10 bases aligning to TRBD2. The CDR3 runs to 15 residues. With 3 bases clipped from V and 8 bases from J, the junction kept 7 bases outside the gene matches. The germline CDR1 and CDR2 sequences are SEHNR and FQNEAQ (reference sequence). In DNA, the CDR3 is TGTGCCAGCAGCTTTCCTTCTAGCGGGAGTCATGAGCAGTTCTTC. Amino acid sequence: CASSFPSSGSHEQFF.

The chain uses TRBV30 and TRBJ2-5; 7 nucleotides agree with TRBD2. CDR3 length: 13 residues. CDR1 GTSNPN and CDR2 SVGIG come from the germline V gene (reference sequence). V trimming: 2 bases; J trimming: 2 bases; junction bases outside the gene matches: 2. The CDR3 loop reads CAWSLGGQETQYF. The DNA for the CDR3 is TGTGCCTGGAGTCTCGGGGGGCAAGAGACCCAGTACTTC.

The rearrangement links TRBV27 to TRBJ2-1, with 9 bases identical to TRBD2. The CDR3 extends over 15 amino acids. The J segment lost 15 bases and the V segment lost 1 base, leaving 13 bases of the junction unmatched. Per germline, CDR1 MNHEY and CDR2 SMNVEV (reference sequence). The CDR3 coding sequence is TGTGCCAGCAGTTTATATGTCAATCCGGGACTAGCTACGTTCTTC. This codes for CASSLYVNPGLATFF.

The chain joins TRBV6-1 to TRBJ2-7, with 7 bases matching TRBD2. Germline-derived CDR1 and CDR2 are MNHNS and SASEGT. The CDR3 runs 15 residues. V gave up 6 bases and J gave up 3 bases; unmatched junction bases: 11. CDR3 region: CASRVDSGLLYEQYF. The CDR3 nucleotides read TGTGCCAGCAGGGTTGATAGCGGGCTCCTCTACGAGCAGTACTTC.

The chain carries TRBV7-3 and TRBJ1-5; D perhaps matches TRBD1 (6 bases). CDR1 and CDR2 from the germline V gene are SGHTA and FQGTGA. This CDR3 is 17 amino acids long. Trimming cost V 3 bases and J 5 bases, with 20 bases left between them. CDR3 in amino acids: CASSFYWTALNDQPQHF. Here the CDR3 DNA reads TGTGCCAGCAGCTTTTATTGGACAGCGCTTAATGATCAGCCCCAGCATTTT. Full variable domain (rest looked up from reference TRBV7-3 and TRBJ1-5): GAGVSQTPSNKVTEKGKYVELRCDPISGHTALYWYRQSLGQGPEFLIYFQGTGAADDSGLPNDRFFAVRPEGSVSTLKIQRTERGDSAVYLCASSFYWTALNDQPQHFGDGTRLSIL.

The J gene is TRBJ2-5, the V gene TRBV5-6, with 7 nucleotides matching TRBD2. J was trimmed by 2 bases and V by 6 bases; bases with no gene match: 10. This CDR3 region has 15 residues. Germline V lookup: CDR1 SGHDT, CDR2 YYEEEE. The DNA for the CDR3 is TGTGCCAGCACGCTTGGGGTAGCGGGTCAAGAGACCCAGTACTTC. It is translated as CASTLGVAGQETQYF.

DNA for the CDR3: TGTGCCAGCAGTGAAGGTACCGACACCTCCTACGAGCAGTACTTC. Translation gives CASSEGTDTSYEQYF. This chain connects TRBV6-1 to TRBJ2-7; D remains ambiguous. The CDR3 contains 15 residues. Germline V gene lookup returns CDR1 MNHNS and CDR2 SASEGT. V lost 1 base, J lost 0 bases, and 10 bases lay in between.

The rearrangement joins TRBV9 to TRBJ2-3; 14 nucleotides align to TRBD2. The germline gives CDR1 SGDLS, CDR2 YYNGEE. This CDR3 comprises 16 residues. V shed 4 bases, J shed 3 bases, and the junction held 4 bases outside the gene matches. The CDR3 sequence: CASSKGLAGVTDTQYF. CDR3 nucleotides: TGTGCCAGCAGCAAGGGACTAGCGGGAGTAACAGATACGCAGTATTTT.

The chain is built from TRBV7-8 and TRBJ2-7, with 7 nucleotides matching TRBD1. Germline V gene lookup returns CDR1 SGHVS and CDR2 FQNEAQ. CDR3 length equals 14 residues. With V trimmed by 1 base and J by 4 bases, 4 bases remained unmatched. The CDR3 nucleotides are TGTGCCAGCAGCTTAGGACAGGGAGCTTACGAGCAGTACTTC. This codes for CASSLGQGAYEQYF.

The chain couples TRBV28 to TRBJ1-5; the D gene is possibly TRBD1 (6 bases). V was pared by 6 bases and J by 9 bases, with 18 bases between. CDR1 is MDHEN, CDR2 SYDVKM, per germline. This CDR3 is built from 14 residues. For the CDR3, the DNA is TGTGCCAGCAGCATTAGTGGGGACATCAGGCCCCAGCATTTT. It translates to CASSISGDIRPQHF.

The rearrangement links TRBV18 to TRBJ1-1; D is unresolved. The CDR3 covers 14 residues. Germline V gene lookup returns CDR1 KGHSH and CDR2 LQKENI. Trimming left V 3 bases short and J 1 base short, with 9 bases between. The DNA of the CDR3 is TGTGCCAGCTCACCGAGACGGGGGAACACTGAAGCTTTCTTT. Translated: CASSPRRGNTEAFF.

This chain connects TRBV10-2 to TRBJ2-2; 7 nucleotides align to TRBD1. This CDR3 region has 14 residues. The junction had 3 bases not matched to a gene; V was cut back by 4 bases and J by 4 bases. Germline CDR1 reads WSHSY; CDR2 reads SAAADI. The CDR3, as DNA: TGCGCCAGCAGTGTGGCAGGGGGCACCGGGGAGCTGTTTTTT. The encoded protein is CASSVAGGTGELFF.

The J gene is TRBJ2-7, the V gene TRBV4-2; tentatively, D is TRBD1 (5 bases). Per germline, CDR1 LGHNA and CDR2 YNFKEQ. The CDR3 is 14 amino acids. Between the trimmed V and J ends, which lost 1 base and 7 bases, there was a span of 14 bases. CDR3 amino acids: CASSQVLGVWEQYF. The CDR3 nucleotides read TGTGCCAGCAGCCAAGTTCTAGGGGTGTGGGAGCAGTACTTC.

This clone has a single count. The rearrangement uses TRBV18 and TRBJ2-7, with D unclear. Germline lookup yields CDR1 KGHSH and CDR2 LQKENI. This CDR3 contains 12 residues. The V gene lost 4 bases and the J gene lost 6 bases, with 10 bases spanning the gap. CDR3 sequence: CASSREPPEQYF. CDR3 sequence (DNA): TGTGCCAGCTCACGTGAGCCCCCCGAGCAGTACTTC.

The chain recombines TRBV19 with TRBJ2-7; 8 bases match TRBD2. Trimming at V came to 3 bases and at J to 2 bases, leaving 6 bases not matched to a gene. This CDR3 comprises 15 residues. CDR1 and CDR2 from the germline V gene are LNHDA and SQIVND (reference sequence). Here the CDR3 DNA reads TGTGCCAGTAGTATGATAACGGGAGGGCCCTACGAGCAGTACTTC. This encodes CASSMITGGPYEQYF. The complete variable domain, with remaining parts taken from reference TRBV19 and TRBJ2-7, reads DGGITQSPKYLFRKEGQNVTLSCEQNLNHDAMYWYRQDPGQGLRLIYYSQIVNDFQKGDIAEGYSVSREKKESFPLTVTSAQKNPTAFYLCASSMITGGPYEQYFGPGTRLTVT.

The V gene is TRBV5-1, the J gene TRBJ2-1; D not resolved. Germline assignment: CDR1 SGHRS and CDR2 YFSETQ. The CDR3 has 17 amino acids. Trimming left V 4 bases short and J 4 bases short, with 21 bases between. The CDR3 DNA reads as TGCGCCAGCAGCCAAACACTTCAGGATTACTCTTACAATGAGCAGTTCTTC. Translated, it gives CASSQTLQDYSYNEQFF.

The chain has TRBV30 and TRBJ1-2, with D possibly matching TRBD1 (5 bases). Germline values: CDR1 GTSNPN, CDR2 SVGIG (reference sequence). The length of the CDR3 is 12 residues. V lost 2 bases and J lost 3, with 7 bases in between. Here the CDR3 DNA reads TGTGCCTGGAGTTGGGGGGACTATGGCTACACCTTC. It yields the protein CAWSWGDYGYTF.

V usage is TRBV5-1 and J usage is TRBJ1-2; D is uncertain. The CDR3 runs 14 residues. CDR1 is SGHRS and CDR2 is YFSETQ in the germline V gene. V lost 4 bases and J 6 bases, leaving 16 bases between the germline ends. CDR3 coding DNA: TGCGCCAGCAGCCCAGTTGGACTGACTAATGGCTACACCTTC. Amino acids: CASSPVGLTNGYTF.

The chain recombines TRBV27 with TRBJ2-7; the D gene is possibly TRBD2 (6 bases). The length of the CDR3 is 14 residues. The V gene lost 8 bases and the J gene lost 2 bases, with 16 bases spanning the gap. The germline gives CDR1 MNHEY, CDR2 SMNVEV (reference sequence). The CDR3 here is CASGRKTGAYEQYF. Here the CDR3 DNA reads TGTGCCAGCGGCCGAAAGACGGGAGCCTACGAGCAGTACTTC.

V is TRBV27 and J is TRBJ1-2; TRBD1 might be the D (5 bases). The length of the CDR3 is 13 residues. V gave up 2 bases and J gave up 7 bases, with 11 bases separating them. CDR1 is MNHEY and CDR2 is SMNVEV in the germline V gene (reference sequence). The CDR3 region has the DNA TGTGCCAGCAGTTTAACGGCTAGGGGTGGCTACACCTTC. As protein: CASSLTARGGYTF.

The V and J genes are TRBV2 and TRBJ2-7, with D possibly TRBD1 on 8 matching bases. V shed 8 bases and J shed 6 bases, with 14 bases lying between them. The CDR3 spans 12 residues. CDR1 SNHLY and CDR2 FYNNEI come from the germline V gene. Here the CDR3 reads CASHRGGPEQYF. In DNA, the CDR3 is TGTGCCAGCCACAGGGGGGGTCCCGAGCAGTACTTC.

The gene calls are TRBV10-3 and TRBJ2-5, with 7 nucleotides matching TRBD2. The ends lost 5 bases at V and 5 bases at J; junction bases unmatched: 8. The CDR3 is 14 residues long. Germline CDR1 is ENHRY and CDR2 is SYGVKD. The CDR3 bases are TGTGCCATCAGTTCCGGCGGGAGTGGGGAGACCCAGTACTTC. It yields the protein CAISSGGSGETQYF.

The chain combines TRBV6-6 with TRBJ1-1, with D maybe TRBD1 (6 bases). This CDR3 has 12 amino acids. V lost 7 bases to trimming and J lost 7 bases, with 13 bases between them. CDR1 is MNHNY, CDR2 SVGAGI, per germline (reference sequence). CDR3 residues: CASTKGTFEAFF. DNA for the CDR3: TGTGCCAGCACCAAAGGGACATTTGAAGCTTTCTTT.